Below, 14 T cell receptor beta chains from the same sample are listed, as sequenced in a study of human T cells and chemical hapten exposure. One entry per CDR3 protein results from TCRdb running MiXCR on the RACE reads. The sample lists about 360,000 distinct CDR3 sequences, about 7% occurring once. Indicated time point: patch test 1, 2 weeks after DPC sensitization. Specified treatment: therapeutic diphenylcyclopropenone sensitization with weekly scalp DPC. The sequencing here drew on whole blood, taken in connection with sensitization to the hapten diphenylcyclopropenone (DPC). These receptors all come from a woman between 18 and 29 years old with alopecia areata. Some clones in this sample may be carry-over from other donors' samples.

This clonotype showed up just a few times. Written as DNA, the CDR3 is TGCAGCGTGGCTAGGGGGGACTACAATGAGCAGTTCTTC. Protein sequence: CSVARGDYNEQFF. The chain combines TRBV29-1 with TRBJ2-1; the D gene could be TRBD1 or TRBD2 (6 bases each). The CDR3 covers 13 residues. Germline CDR1 reads SQVTM; CDR2 reads ANQGSEA. V shed 6 bases and J shed 3 bases, with 12 bases lying between them.

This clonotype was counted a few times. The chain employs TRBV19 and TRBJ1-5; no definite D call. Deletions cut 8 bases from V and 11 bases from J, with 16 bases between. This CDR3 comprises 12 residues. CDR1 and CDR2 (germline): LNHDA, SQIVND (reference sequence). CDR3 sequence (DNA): TGTGCCAGTGGGCCTACCCTCATGTCCCAGCATTTT. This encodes CASGPTLMSQHF.

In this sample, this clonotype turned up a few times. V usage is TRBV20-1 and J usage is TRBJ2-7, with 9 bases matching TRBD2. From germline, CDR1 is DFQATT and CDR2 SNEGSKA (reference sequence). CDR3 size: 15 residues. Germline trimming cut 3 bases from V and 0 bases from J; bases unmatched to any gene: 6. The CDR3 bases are TGCAGTGCTAGCCGAACTAGCGGGCACTCCTACGAGCAGTACTTC. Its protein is CSASRTSGHSYEQYF.

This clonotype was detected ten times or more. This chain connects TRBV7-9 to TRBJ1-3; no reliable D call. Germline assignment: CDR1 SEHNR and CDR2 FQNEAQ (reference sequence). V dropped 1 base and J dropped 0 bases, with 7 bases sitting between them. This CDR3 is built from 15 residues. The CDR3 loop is CASSLGRDSGNTIYF. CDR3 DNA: TGTGCCAGCAGCTTAGGCCGAGACTCTGGAAACACCATATATTTT.

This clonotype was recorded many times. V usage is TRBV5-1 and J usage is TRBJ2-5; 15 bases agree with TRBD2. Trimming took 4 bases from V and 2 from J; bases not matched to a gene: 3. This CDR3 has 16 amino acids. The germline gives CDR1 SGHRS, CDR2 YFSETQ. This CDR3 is CASSNGLAGGQETQYF. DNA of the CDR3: TGCGCCAGCAGCAACGGACTAGCGGGGGGGCAAGAGACCCAGTACTTC.

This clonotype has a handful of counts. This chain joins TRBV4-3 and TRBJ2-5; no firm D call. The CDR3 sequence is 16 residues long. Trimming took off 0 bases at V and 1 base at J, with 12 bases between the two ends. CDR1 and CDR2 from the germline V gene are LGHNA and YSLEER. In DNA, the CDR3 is TGCGCCAGCAGCCAAGATAACTCAGTCGCCCAAGAGACCCAGTACTTC. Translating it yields CASSQDNSVAQETQYF.

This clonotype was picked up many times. The CDR3 nucleotides read TGTGCCAGCAGTTACGGAGGAACCGGACAGACGAGCTCTGGAAACACCATATATTTT. Its protein product is CASSYGGTGQTSSGNTIYF. This chain joins TRBV6-2 or TRBV6-3 and TRBJ1-3; D might be TRBD1 (6 bases). This CDR3 has 19 amino acids. V lost 2 bases and J 0 bases, leaving 20 bases between the germline ends. CDR1 and CDR2 from the germline V gene are MNHEY and SVGEGT.

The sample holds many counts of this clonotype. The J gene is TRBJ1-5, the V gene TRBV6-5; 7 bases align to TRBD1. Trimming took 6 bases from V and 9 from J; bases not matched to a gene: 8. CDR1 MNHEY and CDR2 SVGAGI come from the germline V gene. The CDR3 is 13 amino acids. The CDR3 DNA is TGTGCCAGCAGGAGACAGGGCTCTGGGCCCCAGCATTTT. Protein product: CASRRQGSGPQHF.

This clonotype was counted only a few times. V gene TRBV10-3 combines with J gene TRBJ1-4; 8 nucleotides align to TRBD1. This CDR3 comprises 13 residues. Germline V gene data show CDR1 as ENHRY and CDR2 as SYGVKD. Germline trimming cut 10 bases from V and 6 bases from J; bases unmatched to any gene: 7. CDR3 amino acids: CATRQGLDEKLFF. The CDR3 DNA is TGTGCCACCCGACAGGGGTTAGATGAAAAACTGTTTTTT.

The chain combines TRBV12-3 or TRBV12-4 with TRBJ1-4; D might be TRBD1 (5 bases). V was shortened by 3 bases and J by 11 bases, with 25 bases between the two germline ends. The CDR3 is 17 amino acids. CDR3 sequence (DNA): TGTGCCAGCAGTTTTTCCCCTGACCCCTGGGGGTTGGGGAAACTGTTTTTT. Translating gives CASSFSPDPWGLGKLFF.

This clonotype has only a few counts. The CDR3 DNA reads TGTGCCAGCAGCTCAGGGATGAGCACAGATACGCAGTATTTT. Its protein product is CASSSGMSTDTQYF. V usage is TRBV7-2 and J usage is TRBJ2-3, with a possible D match to TRBD1 (5 bases). The CDR3 spans 14 residues. Trimming removed 4 bases from V and 0 bases from J, with 8 bases in between. The V gene's germline CDR1 is SGHTA and CDR2 FQGNSA.

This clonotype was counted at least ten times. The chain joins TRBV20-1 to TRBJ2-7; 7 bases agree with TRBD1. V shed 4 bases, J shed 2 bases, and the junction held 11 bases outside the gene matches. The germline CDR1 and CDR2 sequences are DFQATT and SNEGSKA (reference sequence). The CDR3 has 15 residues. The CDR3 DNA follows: TGCAGTGCTATAAGCCTGGGACAGAGGCCCTACGAGCAGTACTTC. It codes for CSAISLGQRPYEQYF.

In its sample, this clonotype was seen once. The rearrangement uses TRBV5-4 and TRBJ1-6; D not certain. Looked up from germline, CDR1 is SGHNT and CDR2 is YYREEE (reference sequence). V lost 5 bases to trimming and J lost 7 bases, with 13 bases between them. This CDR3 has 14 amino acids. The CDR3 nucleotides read TGTGCCAGCAGTAGGGAGGAGCGGAATTCACCCCTCCACTTT. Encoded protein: CASSREERNSPLHF.

For the CDR3, the DNA is TGTGCCAGCAGCCGGTTCGCAGGGGATAATTCACCCCTCCACTTT. Its translation is CASSRFAGDNSPLHF. The chain carries TRBV7-9 and TRBJ1-6; D perhaps matches TRBD1 (6 bases). The CDR3 spans 15 residues. Trimming pared 5 bases from V and 5 bases from J, leaving 13 bases between. Germline loops: CDR1 SEHNR, CDR2 FQNEAQ (reference sequence).